The subject of this entry is one TCR beta chain. As yet, its antigen is unknown. These data belong to a study of cytomegalovirus exposure and HLA in healthy donors. Findings of the study overall: The authors enumerated over 150 TCR beta chains as linked to cytomegalovirus.

Use of 60 Vbeta and 13 Jbeta primers characterized the PCR. Only in-frame clones appear in the TCRdb table, and some are missing; sequencing was by immunoSEQ multiplex PCR. The sample lists about 140,000 clones, about 80% occurring once. Trimming removed 3 bases from V and 0 bases from J, with 16 bases in between. Germline CDR1 is SGHNT and CDR2 is YYREEE (reference sequence). The CDR3 runs to 18 residues. The rearrangement joins TRBV5-4 to TRBJ2-6, with D perhaps TRBD1 (5 bases). What was sequenced was PBMCs. This sequence originates from a female donor in good health and CMV-seronegative. The DNA for the CDR3 is TGTGCCAGCAGCTGGGCAGGGTTCCCCCGCTCTGGGGCCAACGTCCTGACTTTC. Its protein is CASSWAGFPRSGANVLTF. Variable domain in full (rest from reference TRBV5-4 and TRBJ2-6): ETGVTQSPTHLIKTRGQQVTLRCSSQSGHNTVSWYQQALGQGPQFIFQYYREEENGRGNFPPRFSGLQFPNYSSELNVNALELDDSALYLCASSWAGFPRSGANVLTFGAGSRLTVL.